This is a list of T cell receptor beta chains from one sample in a study of regulatory T cells in long-lasting Graves disease. One entry per CDR3 protein, called by TCRdb with MiXCR from the multiplex PCR reads. In the table there are 350,000 to 550,000 distinct CDR3 sequences, 11% to 15% of which are singletons. These data were also reused for a study on T cells in Graves' hyperthyroidism and ophthalmopathy.

The sample here was peripheral blood mononuclear cells (PBMCs), taken at new diagnosis, from a patient treated with antithyroid drugs. These receptors were collected from a woman aged 50 to 65 with Graves disease. The CDR3 runs from the conserved cysteine through the conserved F or W. Clone size is given for some rows only: seen once, a few or many times, or a class if the clone is expanded.

v_call	j_call	clone_size	cdr3_aa
TRBV30	TRBJ2-3	many	CACNRDNTDTQYF
TRBV27	TRBJ2-1	many	CASSLFLPGGSYNEQFF
TRBV5-6	TRBJ1-1	NA	CASSWPGVSTEAFF
TRBV10-3	TRBJ2-3	many	CAISQPRGGLAGESTDTQYF
TRBV6-1	TRBJ2-7	many	CASSRLAGGPSSYEQYF
TRBV6-1	TRBJ1-4	few	CASRITGSTNEKLFF
TRBV4-1	TRBJ2-7	NA	CASTLIPQGPWLYF
TRBV30	TRBJ1-2	many	CAWIVTGYGYTF
TRBV5-1	TRBJ2-1	many	CASSLGWDEQFF
TRBV4-1	TRBJ2-1	many	CASSQVRAPSSYNEQFF
TRBV5-1	TRBJ1-2	NA	CASRLTSNENGYTF
TRBV12-3/TRBV12-4	TRBJ2-2	many	CASSLAPGGNYLAGTGELFF